The 29 T cell receptor beta chains below all came from one sample that was sequenced in a study of CD4 and CD8 cells across lung adenocarcinoma regions. TCRdb re-derived calls from the PCR reads in MiXCR, one entry per CDR3 protein. Of 9,500 to 11,000 distinct CDR3 sequences listed, roughly 60% were seen once; the top ten hold 88%. Sequenced material: CD8+ T cells from the margin of a lung tumor. Receptor source: a male donor with lung adenocarcinoma. The CD4 and CD8 labels of this study may be unreliable.

This sequence joins TRBV6-1 and TRBJ2-7, with D uncertain. In germline, CDR1 is MNHNS, CDR2 SASEGT. V lost 4 bases to trimming and J lost 4 bases, with 11 bases between them. The CDR3 is 13 amino acids. The CDR3 protein is CASSVERAYEQYF. CDR3 DNA sequence: TGTGCCAGCAGTGTCGAGCGAGCATACGAGCAGTACTTC.

This clonotype showed up just once. The chain employs TRBV27 and TRBJ2-1; TRBD2 aligns across 12 bases. Germline assignment: CDR1 MNHEY and CDR2 SMNVEV (reference sequence). Trimming at V came to 5 bases and at J to 8 bases, leaving 25 bases not matched to a gene. CDR3 size: 21 residues. For the CDR3, the DNA is TGTGCCAGCAGTCGGACCCAAGGTGGACTAGCGGGACGGCCCATAGGTCATGAGCAGTTCTTC. It translates to CASSRTQGGLAGRPIGHEQFF.

The sample holds a few counts of this clonotype. The J gene is TRBJ2-5, the V gene TRBV7-2; D gene unclear. The CDR3 is 14 residues long. The germline V and J ends were trimmed by 5 bases and 1 base, with 11 bases remaining between them. Germline V gives CDR1 SGHTA, CDR2 FQGNSA. The CDR3 region has the DNA TGTGCCAGCAGCCTCCCGGGTATCCAAGAGACCCAGTACTTC. This codes for CASSLPGIQETQYF.

The CDR3 here is CASSGAGRGDRETQYF. The DNA for the CDR3 is TGTGCCAGCAGTGGGGCCGGGAGAGGGGACCGAGAGACCCAGTACTTC. The rearrangement uses TRBV6-1 and TRBJ2-5, with D possibly TRBD2 on 6 matching bases. The length of the CDR3 is 16 residues. Germline CDR1 reads MNHNS; CDR2 reads SASEGT. The V end lost 4 bases, the J end lost 4 bases, and 19 bases lay between the germline ends.

This clonotype was counted a single time. V is TRBV27 and J is TRBJ2-5, with D possibly being TRBD2 (6 bases). The J call is uncertain, as TRBJ2-7 better fits the DNA end. CDR1 and CDR2 (germline): MNHEY, SMNVEV (reference sequence). The CDR3 contains 15 residues. The CDR3 DNA reads as TGTGCAAGCGGTCGTCCAACTAGCTGCCCCTACGAGCAGTACTTC. It encodes CASGRPTSCPYEQYF.

The chain employs TRBV6-1 and TRBJ2-5; 9 bases map to TRBD1. The closer fit of TRBJ2-7 to the DNA end suggests the J call may be wrong. Germline CDR1 reads MNHNS; CDR2 reads SASEGT. The CDR3 is 15 amino acids. The CDR3 sequence is CASRDSGTGTYEQYV. CDR3 in DNA: TGTGCCAGCAGGGATTCCGGGACAGGGACGTACGAGCAGTACGTC.

The gene calls are TRBV27 and TRBJ2-5; possibly TRBD1 for D (6 bases). The ends were cut back, 2 bases at V and 0 bases at J, with 16 bases in the middle. This CDR3 is 17 amino acids long. Germline CDR1 MNHEY, CDR2 SMNVEV (reference sequence). CDR3 nucleotides: TGTGCCAGCAGTTTACTTTGGGACACGTCGAACCAAGAGACCCAGTACTTC. It encodes CASSLLWDTSNQETQYF.

This clonotype was picked up a small number of times. This chain uses TRBV6-1 with TRBJ2-1; 12 bases line up with TRBD2. Germline V gene data show CDR1 as MNHNS and CDR2 as SASEGT. The CDR3 is 15 amino acids. After removal of 4 bases from V and 9 bases from J, the junction contained 7 bases not matched to a gene. This CDR3 reads CASSVASGGAAEQFF. CDR3 coding DNA: TGTGCCAGCAGTGTAGCTAGCGGGGGGGCCGCTGAGCAGTTCTTC.

The chain uses TRBV6-1 and TRBJ2-5, with D perhaps TRBD2 (6 bases). V was pared by 2 bases and J by 2 bases, with 6 bases between. The CDR3 runs to 13 residues. The germline gives CDR1 MNHNS, CDR2 SASEGT. CDR3 in amino acids: CASSEREQETQYF. CDR3 nucleotides: TGTGCCAGCAGTGAACGGGAGCAAGAGACCCAGTACTTC.

This clonotype was seen just once. The junction shows a germline mismatch at one end, possibly a read error. The rearrangement joins TRBV6-1 to TRBJ2-3; D gene ambiguous. Per germline, CDR1 MNHNS and CDR2 SASEGT. The length of the CDR3 is 10 residues. The CDR3 reads CASSEDMQYF. The CDR3 DNA reads TGTGCCAGCAGCGAAGACATGCAGTATTTC.

The chain has TRBV10-1 and TRBJ2-3; D is uncertain. This CDR3 region has 14 residues. The germline V gene encodes CDR1 WNHNN and CDR2 SYGVQD (reference sequence). V lost 3 bases and J lost 1, with 8 bases in between. The CDR3 sequence is CASSDHRGTDTQYF. The CDR3 bases are TGCGCCAGCAGTGACCATCGAGGCACAGATACGCAGTATTTT.

This clonotype was detected a few times. This sequence joins TRBV10-2 and TRBJ2-1, with 11 bases identical to TRBD2. Germline V gene lookup returns CDR1 WSHSY and CDR2 SAAADI. V trimming: 7 bases; J trimming: 5 bases; junction bases outside the gene matches: 7. There are 15 residues in the CDR3. CDR3 sequence: CASIPGTSGHNEQFF. In DNA form, the CDR3 reads TGCGCCAGCATCCCCGGGACTAGCGGTCACAATGAGCAGTTCTTC.

The rearrangement joins TRBV6-1 to TRBJ2-1; D not resolved. The assigned J gene may be wrong: the sequence end matches TRBJ2-7 better. Germline values: CDR1 MNHNS, CDR2 SASEGT. The CDR3 length is 11 residues. CDR3 sequence (DNA): TGTGCCAGCACGATAGGGCACGAGCAGTACTTC. Protein sequence: CASTIGHEQYF.

This clonotype was seen a few times. V gene TRBV6-1 combines with J gene TRBJ2-3; the match to TRBD2 covers 14 bases. The CDR3 is made up of 18 amino acids. Trimming at V came to 0 bases and at J to 0 bases, leaving 2 bases not matched to a gene. CDR1 is MNHNS, CDR2 SASEGT, per germline. In DNA, the CDR3 is TGTGCCAGCAGTGAAGCGGGACTAGCGGGAGCGAGCACAGATACGCAGTATTTT. It is translated as CASSEAGLAGASTDTQYF.

This chain connects TRBV6-1 to TRBJ2-3; D call uncertain. Germline V gene sequence: CDR1 MNHNS, CDR2 SASEGT. The CDR3 runs 14 residues. V dropped 2 bases and J dropped 3 bases, with 9 bases sitting between them. CDR3 coding DNA: TGTGCCAGCAGTGAATCTGTGGGAACAGATACGCAGTATTTT. It codes for CASSESVGTDTQYF.

The chain carries TRBV10-3 and TRBJ2-7, with a possible D match to TRBD2 (5 bases). V was cut by 6 bases and J by 4 bases, with 10 bases left in between. The germline V gene has CDR1 ENHRY and CDR2 SYGVKD. The CDR3 has 12 residues. Written as DNA, the CDR3 is TGTGCCATCAGGACTGAGGGATACGAGCAGTACTTC. Its protein product is CAIRTEGYEQYF.

This sequence joins TRBV6-1 and TRBJ2-1; TRBD1 aligns across 10 bases. The DNA matches TRBJ2-7 better at its end, which makes the J call doubtful. Germline assignment: CDR1 MNHNS and CDR2 SASEGT. This CDR3 region has 15 residues. The CDR3 DNA sequence: TGTGCCAGCAGTCAGGGACAGGGGCTGACCTACGAGCAGTACTTC. Residues: CASSQGQGLTYEQYF.

Comments on this clonotype: One end of the junction does not line up with germline, which may come from a read error. V usage is TRBV6-5 and J usage is TRBJ2-3; possibly TRBD2 for D (6 bases). The germline CDR1 and CDR2 sequences are MNHEY and SVGAGI. The CDR3 spans 16 residues. This chain's CDR3 is CASSYRGTRGTDTQYF. The CDR3 nucleotides read TGTGCCAGCAGTTACCGGGGGACGAGAGGCACAGATACTCAGTACTTT.

This sequence joins TRBV6-5 and TRBJ2-1, with 8 bases aligning to TRBD2. This CDR3 has 14 residues. V lost 4 bases to trimming and J lost 6 bases; unmatched junction nucleotides: 5. CDR1 is MNHEY, CDR2 SVGAGI, per germline. The CDR3 region has the DNA TGTGCCAGCAGTTCCTCGGGAGGGACCAATGAGCAGTTCTTC. Amino acids: CASSSSGGTNEQFF.

A few counts support this clonotype. This chain joins TRBV27 and TRBJ2-1; TRBD1 matches at 7 bases. The DNA end is more similar to TRBJ2-7, so the J call may be wrong. Per the germline V gene, CDR1 is MNHEY and CDR2 is SMNVEV (reference sequence). This CDR3 contains 17 residues. CDR3 loop: CASSRNPTGRLSYEQYF. The CDR3 DNA reads as TGTGCCAGCAGTCGCAACCCGACAGGGAGACTCTCCTACGAGCAGTACTTC.

The chain links TRBV7-2 to TRBJ1-3; 8 nucleotides match TRBD1. Unmatched junction bases numbered 10, after V lost 2 bases and J lost 4 bases. The length of the CDR3 is 17 residues. Germline V gene data show CDR1 as SGHTA and CDR2 as FQGNSA. Here the CDR3 reads CASSLYAAAGGGNTIYF. CDR3 coding DNA: TGTGCCAGCAGCTTATACGCAGCGGCAGGGGGCGGAAACACCATATATTTT.

This clonotype has only a few counts. V usage is TRBV10-3 and J usage is TRBJ1-2; no definite D call. V lost 3 bases and J 10 bases, leaving 15 bases between the germline ends. This CDR3 has 13 residues. CDR1 is ENHRY and CDR2 is SYGVKD in the germline V gene. The CDR3 is CAISENQIGDYTF. The CDR3, as DNA: TGTGCCATCAGTGAAAATCAGATTGGCGACTACACCTTC.

The rearrangement uses TRBV6-1 and TRBJ1-2; 7 nucleotides align to TRBD1. Germline values: CDR1 MNHNS, CDR2 SASEGT. The ends lost 7 bases at V and 7 bases at J; junction bases unmatched: 6. This CDR3 is 12 amino acids long. CDR3 region: CASTLTGIGYTF. CDR3 nucleotides: TGTGCCAGCACGCTGACAGGGATTGGCTACACCTTC.

This clonotype was seen a few times. V gene TRBV6-1 combines with J gene TRBJ2-1; maybe TRBD1 (5 bases). Looked up from germline, CDR1 is MNHNS and CDR2 is SASEGT. The CDR3 is 15 residues long. V was cut by 0 bases and J by 8 bases, with 14 bases left in between. The CDR3 DNA reads TGTGCCAGCAGTGAAGCGCTAGGGGCTGGATATGAGCAGTTCTTC. Translation: CASSEALGAGYEQFF.

This clonotype was seen a few times. The chain is built from TRBV6-1 and TRBJ2-3; 9 positions agree with TRBD2. This CDR3 contains 16 residues. Germline CDR1 and CDR2: MNHNS and SASEGT. With 3 bases clipped from V and 0 bases from J, the junction kept 4 bases outside the gene matches. This chain's CDR3 is CASSDLAGSSTDTQYF. The CDR3 nucleotides read TGTGCCAGCAGTGATCTAGCGGGATCAAGCACAGATACGCAGTATTTT.

The chain has TRBV27 and TRBJ2-1, with 10 bases lining up with TRBD1. The DNA end is more similar to TRBJ2-7, so the J call may be wrong. This CDR3 is built from 14 residues. Per the germline V gene, CDR1 is MNHEY and CDR2 is SMNVEV (reference sequence). For the CDR3, the DNA is TGTGCCAGCAGCCGGACAGGGGGAAGTTACGAGCAGTACTTC. Translating it yields CASSRTGGSYEQYF.

The chain couples TRBV6-1 to TRBJ1-2; 8 nucleotides line up with TRBD1. Germline V lookup: CDR1 MNHNS, CDR2 SASEGT. The CDR3 runs to 13 residues. J was trimmed by 4 bases and V by 6 bases; bases with no gene match: 4. In nucleotides, the CDR3 is TGTGCCAGCAGGCCCGGGACAGGCTATGGCTACACCTTC. Amino acids: CASRPGTGYGYTF.

The CDR3 coding sequence is TGTGCCAGCAGTGTTGTGACAGTCGGCACCGGTACGCTGTTTTTT. This codes for CASSVVTVGTGTLFF. The chain combines TRBV6-1 with TRBJ2-2; possibly TRBD1 for D (5 bases). The germline gives CDR1 MNHNS, CDR2 SASEGT. V lost 4 bases and J 13 bases, leaving 22 bases between the germline ends. The CDR3 has 15 residues.

This clonotype has a handful of counts. The chain has TRBV7-2 and TRBJ2-1; 12 bases line up with TRBD2. With 6 bases clipped from V and 5 bases from J, the junction kept 5 bases outside the gene matches. Looked up from germline, CDR1 is SGHTA and CDR2 is FQGNSA. The CDR3 covers 15 residues. CDR3 sequence (DNA): TGTGCCAGCAGGAAAGGACTAGCGGGGAACAATGAGCAGTTCTTC. Its translation: CASRKGLAGNNEQFF.